The present T cell receptor beta chain was sequenced within a study of cytomegalovirus exposure and HLA in healthy donors. Turning to the study itself: Unique TCRs from HLA-typed donors, 65 million to 85 million of them, were held in an early data release. Broader study findings: Clonal expansion was found to be greater in HLA-associated TCR beta chains than in equally common others in a later analysis.

As regards this clone: Its antigen is not identified.

The germline V gene has CDR1 SGHTA and CDR2 FQGNSA. With 5 bases clipped from V and 4 bases from J, the junction kept 4 bases outside the gene matches. The CDR3 is made up of 13 amino acids. Amplification used 60 Vbeta primers and 13 Jbeta primers. As handled by the study authors: Counted up in a later analysis, unique TCR beta chains came to about 80 million, with around 11 million shared. Libraries were prepared by immunoSEQ multiplex PCR; TCRdb keeps only in-frame clonotypes and omits some of them. That table gives V, J and clone size, and the DNA gave D and trimming. The table includes some 190,000 clones, 65% to 85% detected once.

The chain links TRBV7-2 to TRBJ2-5, with 7 bases that match TRBD1. Sequenced material: PBMCs. This TCR was sampled from a girl under 18 in good health and CMV-seropositive. The CDR3 region is CASSRGQRETQYF. The CDR3 DNA reads TGTGCCAGCAGCCGGGGACAGCGAGAGACCCAGTACTTC.